These 10 T cell receptor beta chains share one sample of origin, sequenced in a study of shared clonotypes between healthy human individuals. Some clones are missing from TCRdb's copy, which holds only in-frame ones; the method was immunoSEQ multiplex PCR. Of about 2.1 million clones in the sample, roughly 91% were seen once. Naive CD8 cells lacked CD45RO, underwent positive selection for CCR7 and left out terminally differentiated effector memory CD45RA+ cells. The sample was naive CD8+ T cells from PBMCs. The receptors were sampled from a man younger than 30 in good health. Some clones in this sample may be carry-over from other donors' samples.

The J gene is TRBJ1-1, the V gene TRBV5-6; maybe TRBD1 (5 bases). The V gene's germline CDR1 is SGHDT and CDR2 YYEEEE. The CDR3 spans 14 residues. Trimming removed 2 bases from V and 5 bases from J, with 13 bases in between. CDR3 region: CASSLLGARTEAFF. The CDR3 nucleotides read TGTGCCAGCAGCTTACTAGGGGCCAGGACTGAAGCTTTCTTT.

The CDR3 coding sequence is TGTGCCATCAGGGGACTAAATGAGCAGTTCTTC. It yields the protein CAIRGLNEQFF. The genes are TRBV10-3 and TRBJ2-1; 7 bases are a match to TRBD2. Germline CDR1 reads ENHRY; CDR2 reads SYGVKD. The CDR3 totals 11 residues. V was clipped by 6 bases and J by 7 bases; unmatched bases: 0.

The chain is built from TRBV11-2 and TRBJ2-3; D is possibly TRBD1 (5 bases). CDR3 size: 17 residues. Germline CDR1 is SGHAT and CDR2 is FQNNGV. The V and J ends lost 0 bases and 1 base respectively, with 14 bases between them. CDR3 sequence reads: CASSLERALGGTDTQYF. In DNA form, the CDR3 reads TGTGCCAGCAGCTTAGAAAGGGCCCTAGGGGGCACAGATACGCAGTATTTT.

Details on this clone: This may arise from a read error, as a much more abundant clone is one base away. The chain couples TRBV5-1 to TRBJ1-2; D ambiguous. The CDR3 is 13 residues long. Germline V gene sequence: CDR1 SGHRS, CDR2 YFSETQ. V dropped 0 bases and J dropped 2 bases, with 5 bases sitting between them. The CDR3 here is CASSLEQNYGYTF. CDR3 nucleotides: TGCGCCAGCAGCTTGGAACAGAACTATGGCTACACCTTC.

The chain joins TRBV10-1 to TRBJ1-2; 8 bases match TRBD1. The germline V gene has CDR1 WNHNN and CDR2 SYGVQD (reference sequence). V shed 8 bases, J shed 6 bases, and the junction held 8 bases outside the gene matches. The CDR3 runs 13 residues. This chain's CDR3 is CASQKDRADGYTF. DNA of the CDR3: TGCGCCAGCCAAAAGGACAGGGCGGATGGCTACACCTTC.

The chain uses TRBV28 and TRBJ1-2; the D gene is possibly TRBD1 (5 bases). The V gene lost 4 bases and the J gene lost 8 bases, with 14 bases spanning the gap. The length of the CDR3 is 13 residues. Looked up from germline, CDR1 is MDHEN and CDR2 is SYDVKM. Here the CDR3 DNA reads TGTGCCAGCAGTTCGTCCACAGGATCGGGCTACACCTTC. It specifies CASSSSTGSGYTF.

The V and J genes are TRBV15 and TRBJ1-5; TRBD1 agrees at 7 bases. Germline-derived CDR1 and CDR2 are LNHNV and YYDKDF (reference sequence). The CDR3 loop spans 18 amino acids. With V trimmed by 0 bases and J by 0 bases, 8 bases remained unmatched. The CDR3 bases are TGTGCCACCAGCAGAGATGGTAGGACAGGACATAGCAATCAGCCCCAGCATTTT. This translates into CATSRDGRTGHSNQPQHF.

In this sample, this clone turned up once. The chain uses TRBV4-1 and TRBJ2-7, with a weak D call TRBD1 (6 bases). V was trimmed by 2 bases and J by 5 bases, leaving 13 bases between them. Germline CDR1 is MGHRA and CDR2 is YSYEKL. The CDR3 is 14 residues long. The CDR3 loop reads CASSQTGPRDEQYF. In nucleotides, the CDR3 is TGCGCCAGCAGCCAAACAGGGCCCAGGGACGAGCAGTACTTC.

In DNA, the CDR3 is TGCAGCGTTAGGGACAGGGATGTATTTCAAGAGACCCAGTACTTC. It encodes CSVRDRDVFQETQYF. The chain uses TRBV29-1 and TRBJ2-5; 9 bases fit TRBD1. V lost 5 bases, J lost 2 bases, and 9 bases stayed unmatched. The CDR3 extends over 15 amino acids. The germline gives CDR1 SQVTM, CDR2 ANQGSEA.

CDR3 DNA: TGTGCCAGCAGACAGCTTGTTCCCCTGAACACTGAAGCTTTCTTT. Translating gives CASRQLVPLNTEAFF. The chain has TRBV27 and TRBJ1-1; D call uncertain. The CDR3 has 15 residues. Trimming took off 6 bases at V and 0 bases at J, with 14 bases between the two ends. CDR1 is MNHEY, CDR2 SMNVEV, per germline (reference sequence).